This T cell receptor (beta chain) stems from a study of a mutant IDH1 vaccine in newly diagnosed glioma (dated by TCRdb to the early 2020s). Broadly, across the study: Vaccination was initiated 4-6 weeks after radiotherapy alone, or concurrently with temozolomide cycles in the chemotherapy-containing groups. The approximately 30 treated patients were 62.5% male and approximately 40% female, with a mean age of approximately 40 years. Before enrollment, patients had received standard therapy of radiotherapy alone, temozolomide alone, or radiochemotherapy with temozolomide; most received the combination. Visit V12 was the week-35 safety follow-up and visit V13 was the week-47 end of study. Peripheral blood samples were drawn at six visits, namely V03 (baseline), V05, V07, V10, V12 and V13. For exploratory analyses, longitudinal TCRB deep sequencing was carried out in roughly 23 treated patients wherever samples were available.

CDR1 and CDR2, per the germline V gene, are SGHTA and FQGNSA. The CDR3, cysteine through phenylalanine, is 15 amino acids long. Just the 45-base CDR3 DNA is kept, in frame starting at base 1. For this chain, trimming is 4 bases at the V end and 5 bases at the J end, and the number of junction bases without a gene match is 6. Overall results and qualifications from the work: Selection of PBMC samples for TCRB deep sequencing was based on availability. Across multiple MHC alleles, vaccine-induced immune responses were seen in 85% to 95% of patients. Pseudoprogression appeared unrelated to alterations in the top peripheral T cell clonotypes detected by TCRB sequencing. It was noted by the authors that analyses of patient blood samples could not be reproduced owing to sample limitations.

In light of the paper, this sample's time point label describes: week 47, end of study. Every vaccine dose consisted of 300 ug of a 20-mer mutant IDH1 peptide in Montanide, administered subcutaneously together with topical imiquimod. Across visits V03 through V10, patients got a total of eight vaccinations, given in weeks 1, 3, 5, 7, 11, 15, 19 and 23. Donors had newly diagnosed WHO grade 3 or 4 IDH1-mutant astrocytomas with loss of nuclear ATRX. The samples were drawn from NOA16, a multicentre, single-arm, open-label phase I trial in Germany that tested a mutant IDH1 peptide vaccine in humans for the first time. Genomic DNA for TCRB sequencing was extracted from EDTA blood using the DNeasy Blood and Tissue Kit. The library was generated by the immunoSEQ multiplex PCR assay. Following the manufacturer's protocol, the hsTCRB Kit was used to amplify rearranged TCR beta chain sequences. Sequencing of TCRB libraries was carried out on an Illumina MiSeq. Per the source publication's procedure: Demultiplexing, trimming and gene mapping were performed with the kit vendor's proprietary platform. TCRdb's version of the immuneACCESS table is confined to in-frame rearrangements and falls short of the full clone set. An unresolved V gene accounts for under half of the shortfall where checked; the remainder is of unknown origin. V and J calls and clone size are as listed in that table; D and trimming were resolved from the DNA. Present in this sample are 50,000 to 65,000 clones, less than 75% of which were seen just once. 4% to 5.5% of the sample rests with the top ten.

A note on this clone: Its specific antigen is unknown. It has no much larger one-base neighbor in the sample; base qualities were not kept.

This sequence was found in a man in his forties with glioma. Some clones in this sample may be carry-over from other donors' samples. Sequences were derived from peripheral blood mononuclear cells (PBMCs), sampled from a glioma patient whose treatment included an IDH1 peptide vaccine. This receptor chain uses TRBV7-2 and TRBJ1-4; 8 junctional bases match TRBD1. Here is the DNA: TGTGCCAGCAGCTGGTCCGGGACAGGCAATGAAAAACTGTTTTTT. It specifies CASSWSGTGNEKLFF.